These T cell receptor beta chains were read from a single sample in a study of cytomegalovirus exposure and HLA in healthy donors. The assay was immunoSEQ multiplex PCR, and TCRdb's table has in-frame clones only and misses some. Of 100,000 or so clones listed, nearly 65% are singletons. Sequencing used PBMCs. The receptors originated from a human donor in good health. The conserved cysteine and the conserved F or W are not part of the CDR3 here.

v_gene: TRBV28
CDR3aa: ASSLSPRRGNEKLF

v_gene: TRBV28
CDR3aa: ASSLRNNEQF

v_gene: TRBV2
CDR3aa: ASRKGQGGNQPQH

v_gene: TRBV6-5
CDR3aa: ASSYISGGQPQH

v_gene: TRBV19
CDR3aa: ASSREGRETQY

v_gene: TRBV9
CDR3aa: ASSVADLDYGYT

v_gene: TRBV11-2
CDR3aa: ASSLTASGMWNEQF

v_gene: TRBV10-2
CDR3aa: ASSEMDNRRGNEQF

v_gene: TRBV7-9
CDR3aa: ASSTDYPPEGVDTQY

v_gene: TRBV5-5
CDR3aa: ASSPSGQYEQY

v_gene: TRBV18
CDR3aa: ASSSPGTGNTEAF

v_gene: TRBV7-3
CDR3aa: ASSLSRGNNEQF

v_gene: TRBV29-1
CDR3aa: SAKNTEAF

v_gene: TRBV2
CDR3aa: ASSDLLAGPQETQY

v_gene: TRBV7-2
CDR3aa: ASSKPPGYVLT

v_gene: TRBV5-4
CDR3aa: ASSSTRGATYEQY

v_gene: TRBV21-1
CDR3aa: ASSKGRGGSYEQY

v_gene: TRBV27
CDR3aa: ASSSRTGLGELF

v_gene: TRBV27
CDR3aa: ASSGELGTDTQY

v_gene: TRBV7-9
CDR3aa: ASSRTLGQGIIDEQF

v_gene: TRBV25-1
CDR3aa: ASSESGQGRGYT

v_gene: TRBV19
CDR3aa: ASRAAGDTGELF

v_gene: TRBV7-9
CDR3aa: ASSTGQATNEKLF

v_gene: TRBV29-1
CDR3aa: STGQSAGELF

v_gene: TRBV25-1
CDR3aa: ASSEKGADGYGYT

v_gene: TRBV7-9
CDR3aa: ASSFISGVEAF

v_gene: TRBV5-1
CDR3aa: ASSFTGTTLTDTQY

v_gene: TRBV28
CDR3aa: ASSLRRTIAGLNTGELF

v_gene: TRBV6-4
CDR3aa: ASSDGTGNTGELF

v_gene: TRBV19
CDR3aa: ASSILGQRPSNQPQH

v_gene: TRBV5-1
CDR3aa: ASSLEPEGLAAYEQY

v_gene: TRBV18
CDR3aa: ASSPPTTGVPRGYT

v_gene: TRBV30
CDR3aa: AWSAGTVTGNTIY

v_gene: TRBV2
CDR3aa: ASRAGTGYSNQPQH

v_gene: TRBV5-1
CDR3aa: ASTRGEGPPYNEQF

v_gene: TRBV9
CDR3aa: ASSERTGGTEAF

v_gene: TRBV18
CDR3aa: ASSSQQTSGTDTQY

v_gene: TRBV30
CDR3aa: AWSEQGVGHGGAF

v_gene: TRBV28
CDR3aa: ASSFRTSSEQF

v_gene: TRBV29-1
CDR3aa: SATRDSTRYEQY

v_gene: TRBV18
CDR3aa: ASSNQGGPQH

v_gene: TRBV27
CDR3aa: ASTTQGGRRFYNEQF

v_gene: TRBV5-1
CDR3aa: ASSSRQGNTGELF

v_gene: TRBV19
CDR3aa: ASSIIGGSSYEQY

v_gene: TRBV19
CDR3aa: ASNSMNGYT

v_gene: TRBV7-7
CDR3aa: ASSAGTDGTDTQY

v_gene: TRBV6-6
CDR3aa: ASRNSGSGTGELF

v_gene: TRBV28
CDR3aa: ASTPQGLGSYEQY

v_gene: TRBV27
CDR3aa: ASSLSGGGGWPQH

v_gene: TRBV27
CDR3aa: ASSFQGYGIQY

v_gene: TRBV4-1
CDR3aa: ASSQDGQGGMSGYT

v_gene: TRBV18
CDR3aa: ASSPQGSGNTIY

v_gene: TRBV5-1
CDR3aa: ASSSEAGLATGELF

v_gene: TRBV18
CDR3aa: ASSLSQGVYEQY

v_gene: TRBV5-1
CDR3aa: ASSLAGAAEAF

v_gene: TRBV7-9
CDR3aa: ASSLGRRGAGSGANVLT

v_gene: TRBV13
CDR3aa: ASKNYEGGYT

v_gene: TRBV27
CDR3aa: ASSPGTSGSNEQY

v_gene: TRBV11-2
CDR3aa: ASSDTGTSQTQY